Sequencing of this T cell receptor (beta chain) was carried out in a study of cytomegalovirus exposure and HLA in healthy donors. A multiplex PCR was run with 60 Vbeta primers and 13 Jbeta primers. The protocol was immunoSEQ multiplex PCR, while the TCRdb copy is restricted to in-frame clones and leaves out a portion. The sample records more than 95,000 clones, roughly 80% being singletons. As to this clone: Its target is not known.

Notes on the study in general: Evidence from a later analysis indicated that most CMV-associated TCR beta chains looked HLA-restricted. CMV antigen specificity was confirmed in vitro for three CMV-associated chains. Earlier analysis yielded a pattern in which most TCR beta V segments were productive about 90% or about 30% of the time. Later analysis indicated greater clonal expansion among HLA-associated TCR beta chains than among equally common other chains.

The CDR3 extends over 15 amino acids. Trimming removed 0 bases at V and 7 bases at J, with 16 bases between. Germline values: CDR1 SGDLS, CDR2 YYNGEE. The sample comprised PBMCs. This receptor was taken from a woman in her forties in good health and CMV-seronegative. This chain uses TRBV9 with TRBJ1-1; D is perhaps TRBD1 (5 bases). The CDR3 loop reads CASSVAATGGGEAFF. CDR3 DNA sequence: TGTGCCAGCAGCGTAGCAGCCACGGGGGGTGGTGAAGCTTTCTTT.